Here is one TCR beta chain with its context. Authors' data handling: How many nucleated cells were present was estimated from reference gene primer amplification. The protocol was immunoSEQ multiplex PCR, while the TCRdb copy is restricted to in-frame clones and leaves out a portion. V and J calls and clone size are those listed in that table; D and trimming were worked out from the DNA. Found here are 130,000 or so clones, about 80% of them singletons; the top ten hold roughly 17%. Germline CDR1 and CDR2: MNHNS and SASEGT. The CDR3 runs 15 residues. V was trimmed by 3 bases and J by 0 bases, leaving 12 bases between them. This sample was taken from a study of blood T cell repertoires in COVID-19. Whole-study context: The United States, Italy and Spain supplied acute and convalescent COVID-19 samples.

The chain is built from TRBV6-1 and TRBJ2-7; weak D call: TRBD2 (5 bases). The specimen was peripheral blood. The receptor was isolated from a man in his fifties with acute or convalescent COVID-19. The CDR3 protein is CASSDPGLASYEQYV. The DNA for the CDR3 is TGTGCCAGCAGTGACCCCGGGCTAGCCTCCTACGAGCAGTACGTC.